Shown below are 24 T cell receptor beta chains from a single sample sequenced in a study of PD-L1 blockade in urothelial cancer. Libraries were prepared by immunoSEQ multiplex PCR; TCRdb keeps only in-frame clonotypes and omits some of them. The table has around 25,000 clones, approximately 90% seen once; the top ten hold approximately 3%. The sample here was PBMCs, taken around atezolizumab (anti-PD-L1) treatment. The origin of the receptors is a middle-aged man with urothelial cancer.

The chain carries TRBV4-1 and TRBJ2-5, with TRBD2 matching 10 bases. J gave up 5 bases and V 4 bases, and 1 base lay outside the gene matches. The CDR3 spans 13 residues. Germline V gene lookup returns CDR1 MGHRA and CDR2 YSYEKL. The CDR3 DNA is TGCGCCAGCAGCCCAGCGGGGGGGGAGACCCAGTACTTC. Amino acids: CASSPAGGETQYF.

The sample holds one count of this clone. J is TRBJ1-5 and V is TRBV19; TRBD1 matches 9 bases. Trimming at V came to 5 bases and at J to 6 bases, leaving 8 bases not matched to a gene. The CDR3 has 15 residues. In germline, CDR1 is LNHDA, CDR2 SQIVND (reference sequence). The CDR3 is CASSPTGGAGQPQHF. The CDR3, as DNA: TGTGCCAGTAGTCCTACAGGGGGCGCCGGTCAGCCCCAGCATTTT.

The chain uses TRBV27 and TRBJ1-4; 10 nucleotides align to TRBD1. This CDR3 is built from 15 residues. Germline lookup yields CDR1 MNHEY and CDR2 SMNVEV (reference sequence). V trimming: 6 bases; J trimming: 6 bases; junction bases outside the gene matches: 7. CDR3 amino acids: CASRGRGQGYEKLFF. In nucleotides, the CDR3 is TGTGCCAGCAGGGGACGGGGACAGGGGTATGAAAAACTGTTTTTT.

CDR3 amino acids: CASSLAGTDINYGYTF. Here the CDR3 DNA reads TGCGCCAGCAGCTTGGCTGGGACAGACATAAACTATGGCTACACCTTC. This chain links TRBV5-1 with TRBJ1-2, with TRBD1 matching 7 bases. Germline-derived CDR1 and CDR2 are SGHRS and YFSETQ. The CDR3 has 16 amino acids. With V trimmed by 0 bases and J by 2 bases, 7 bases remained unmatched. The whole variable domain, filled in from reference TRBV5-1 and TRBJ1-2, reads KAGVTQTPRYLIKTRGQQVTLSCSPISGHRSVSWYQQTPGQGLQFLFEYFSETQRNKGNFPGRFSGRQFSNSRSEMNVSTLELGDSALYLCASSLAGTDINYGYTFGSGTRLTVV.

The V and J genes are TRBV12-5 and TRBJ1-4, with a weak D call TRBD1 (5 bases). The germline V gene has CDR1 LGHNT and CDR2 FRNRAP. CDR3 length: 13 residues. V lost 8 bases to trimming and J lost 5 bases, with 12 bases between them. CDR3 region: CASRGSSNEKLFF. The CDR3 nucleotides are TGTGCTAGTAGGGGCAGCTCAAATGAAAAACTGTTTTTT.

The rearrangement joins TRBV5-6 to TRBJ1-6; D unresolved. Germline V gene sequence: CDR1 SGHDT, CDR2 YYEEEE. V lost 3 bases to trimming and J lost 7 bases, with 5 bases between them. The CDR3 loop spans 12 amino acids. The CDR3 is CASSSGNSPLHF. The CDR3 nucleotides are TGTGCCAGCAGCTCGGGGAATTCACCCCTCCACTTT.

The chain recombines TRBV12-5 with TRBJ2-5; TRBD2 matches 13 bases. The V gene end was trimmed by 1 base and the J gene end by 1 base; junction bases not matched to a gene: 6. Germline values: CDR1 LGHNT, CDR2 FRNRAP. CDR3 length: 18 amino acids. The CDR3 coding sequence is TGTGCTAGTGGTTTGGGACTAGCGGGAGGAACCCCCCAAGAGACCCAGTACTTC. Translating it yields CASGLGLAGGTPQETQYF.

A word on this clone: The junction departs from germline at one end; a sequencing error may be responsible. J is TRBJ1-4 and V is TRBV19; no reliable D call. Germline V lookup: CDR1 LNHDA, CDR2 SQIVND (reference sequence). The CDR3 has 13 amino acids. As DNA, the CDR3 is TGTGCGAGTACCCGGGCAACTAATGAAAAACTGTTTTTT. Protein: CASTRATNEKLFF.

The chain recombines TRBV29-1 with TRBJ2-5; D remains unclear. Germline CDR1 reads SQVTM; CDR2 reads ANQGSEA. V lost 6 bases, J lost 5 bases, and 4 bases lay in between. The CDR3 length is 9 residues. Here the CDR3 reads CSVGETQYF. The CDR3 region has the DNA TGCAGCGTCGGGGAGACCCAGTACTTC.

The chain recombines TRBV4-3 with TRBJ2-7; weak D call: TRBD1 (6 bases). The germline V gene has CDR1 LGHNA and CDR2 YSLEER. The CDR3 is 15 residues long. Trimming cost V 0 bases and J 7 bases, with 16 bases left between them. The CDR3 is CASSQDGQGRGEQYF. CDR3 coding DNA: TGCGCCAGCAGCCAAGATGGGCAGGGGAGAGGGGAGCAGTACTTC.

This clone was counted a single time. The chain recombines TRBV6-6 with TRBJ1-4, with 8 positions matching TRBD1. This CDR3 region has 15 residues. The V gene end was trimmed by 5 bases and the J gene end by 10 bases; junction bases not matched to a gene: 12. The V gene's germline CDR1 is MNHNY and CDR2 SVGAGI (reference sequence). CDR3 DNA: TGTGCCAGCAGTACCGGGCGACAGGGGAGTGGAAAACTGTTTTTT. The encoded protein is CASSTGRQGSGKLFF.

The CDR3 sequence is CASSVGRESTEAFF. As DNA, the CDR3 is TGTGCCAGCAGCGTAGGCCGGGAGAGCACTGAAGCTTTCTTT. The rearrangement links TRBV9 to TRBJ1-1; D unresolved. This CDR3 region has 14 residues. Germline V gene data show CDR1 as SGDLS and CDR2 as YYNGEE. Deletions cut 0 bases from V and 4 bases from J, with 10 bases between.

The V gene is TRBV7-9, the J gene TRBJ2-7, with 7 bases that match TRBD1. The CDR3 runs 16 residues. J was trimmed by 2 bases and V by 4 bases; bases with no gene match: 11. Per germline, CDR1 SEHNR and CDR2 FQNEAQ (reference sequence). The CDR3 region is CASSSKQGVVAYEQYF. The CDR3 DNA reads as TGTGCCAGCAGCTCAAAGCAGGGGGTAGTCGCCTACGAGCAGTACTTC.

The rearrangement uses TRBV11-3 and TRBJ2-2; D is possibly TRBD2 (6 bases). Germline-derived CDR1 and CDR2 are SGHNT and YENEEA. Trimming cost V 0 bases and J 6 bases, with 11 bases left between them. The length of the CDR3 is 15 residues. The CDR3 loop is CASSLDGGMSGELFF. The CDR3 DNA follows: TGTGCCAGCAGCTTAGATGGGGGGATGTCCGGGGAGCTGTTTTTT.

The table lists this clone with a count of one. V gene TRBV7-3 combines with J gene TRBJ2-7, with TRBD1 identical over 10 bases. The CDR3 contains 15 residues. Germline V CDR1 and CDR2: SGHTA, FQGTGA. V lost 1 base and J lost 5; bases outside the gene matches: 5. The CDR3 protein is CASSLRVGTGDEQYF. In nucleotides, the CDR3 is TGTGCCAGCAGCTTAAGAGTAGGGACAGGGGACGAGCAGTACTTC. Together with reference TRBV7-3 and TRBJ2-7, the CDR3 gives the full variable domain: GAGVSQTPSNKVTEKGKYVELRCDPISGHTALYWYRQSLGQGPEFLIYFQGTGAADDSGLPNDRFFAVRPEGSVSTLKIQRTERGDSAVYLCASSLRVGTGDEQYFGPGTRLTVT.

V gene TRBV29-1 combines with J gene TRBJ1-2; unclear D gene. This CDR3 region has 12 residues. V was trimmed by 7 bases and J by 7 bases, leaving 16 bases between them. Germline V gene data show CDR1 as SQVTM and CDR2 as ANQGSEA. Here the CDR3 DNA reads TGCAGCGGTCTGATCCTGTCAGGTGGCTACACCTTC. It translates to CSGLILSGGYTF.

The genes are TRBV18 and TRBJ2-5; D is unclear. The V end lost 2 bases, the J end lost 5 bases, and 9 bases lay between the germline ends. Looked up from germline, CDR1 is KGHSH and CDR2 is LQKENI. This CDR3 spans 13 amino acids. CDR3 DNA sequence: TGTGCCAGCTCACCATACGCGCGGGAGACCCAGTACTTC. Protein: CASSPYARETQYF.

The rearrangement joins TRBV19 to TRBJ2-7; no definite D call. The CDR3 has 15 residues. V lost 5 bases and J lost 0, with 14 bases in between. CDR1 and CDR2 from the germline V gene are LNHDA and SQIVND (reference sequence). CDR3 loop: CASSPRSGRSYEQYF. The DNA of the CDR3 is TGTGCCAGTAGTCCCCGGTCAGGCCGCTCCTACGAGCAGTACTTC.

J is TRBJ1-3 and V is TRBV6-5; D might be TRBD1 (5 bases). Germline values: CDR1 MNHEY, CDR2 SVGAGI. V was clipped by 0 bases and J by 2 bases, with 8 bases between them. The CDR3 loop spans 15 amino acids. The DNA for the CDR3 is TGTGCCAGCAGTTACTCGACAGTTCCTGGAAACACCATATATTTT. Translation: CASSYSTVPGNTIYF.

The chain joins TRBV6-1 to TRBJ2-1; D is possibly TRBD1 (5 bases). The CDR3 length is 13 residues. Per germline, CDR1 MNHNS and CDR2 SASEGT. Trimming removed 7 bases at V and 3 bases at J, with 10 bases between. The CDR3 here is CASILGHYNEQFF. CDR3 sequence (DNA): TGTGCCAGCATCCTAGGACACTACAATGAGCAGTTCTTC.

The chain employs TRBV9 and TRBJ2-3; 14 nucleotides match TRBD2. The CDR3 contains 18 residues. Germline V lookup: CDR1 SGDLS, CDR2 YYNGEE. With V trimmed by 4 bases and J by 4 bases, 11 bases remained unmatched. DNA for the CDR3: TGTGCCAGCAGCACCCCCGAGACTAGCGGGGGGGCATCAGATACGCAGTATTTT. Translated, it gives CASSTPETSGGASDTQYF.

The chain joins TRBV9 to TRBJ1-2; D is possibly TRBD1 (5 bases). Germline V gene data show CDR1 as SGDLS and CDR2 as YYNGEE. This CDR3 region has 14 residues. Trimming took off 4 bases at V and 4 bases at J, with 14 bases between the two ends. In DNA form, the CDR3 reads TGTGCCAGCAGCCCGGGGAGGGGTCGCTATGGCTACACCTTC. Amino acid sequence: CASSPGRGRYGYTF.

The V call is TRBV19, the J call TRBJ2-7, with D tentatively TRBD2 (6 bases). The CDR3 covers 15 residues. Trimming cost V 1 base and J 7 bases, with 17 bases left between them. CDR1 and CDR2 (germline): LNHDA, SQIVND (reference sequence). The CDR3 is CASSIGAGLSREQYF. The DNA for the CDR3 is TGTGCCAGTAGTATAGGGGCGGGACTCTCTAGGGAGCAGTACTTC. The full variable domain, with the rest looked up from reference TRBV19 and TRBJ2-7, is DGGITQSPKYLFRKEGQNVTLSCEQNLNHDAMYWYRQDPGQGLRLIYYSQIVNDFQKGDIAEGYSVSREKKESFPLTVTSAQKNPTAFYLCASSIGAGLSREQYFGPGTRLTVT.

The rearrangement uses TRBV29-1 and TRBJ2-3; D is possibly TRBD1 (6 bases). The CDR3 sequence is 15 residues long. Trimming took off 3 bases at V and 1 base at J, with 14 bases between the two ends. Germline CDR1 and CDR2: SQVTM and ANQGSEA. The CDR3 nucleotides read TGCAGCGTTGATCAGGACAGACCTCGCACAGATACGCAGTATTTT. Translated, it gives CSVDQDRPRTDTQYF.